Presented here are 16 T cell receptor beta chains from one specimen sequenced in a study of T cells in women clearing cervical HPV infection. The table came from immunoSEQ multiplex PCR; TCRdb's copy has only in-frame clones and leaves some out. Here the sample table reports 20,000 to 25,000 clones. Sequencing was performed on blood buffy coat. The origin of the receptors is a woman between 18 and 75 years old with a cervical HPV16 infection that either progressed to CIN3+ or cleared (not recorded which).

Turning to this clone: Read coverage stops 3 residues before the CDR3 terminus; the germline J gene supplies the remainder. The rearrangement links TRBV20-1 to TRBJ2-1; 10 positions agree with TRBD2. J lost 7 bases, V lost 0 bases, and 9 bases had no gene match. Germline CDR1 and CDR2: DFQATT and SNEGSKA (reference sequence). The CDR3 has 16 amino acids. The CDR3 bases that were read are TGCAGTGCTAGAGATCCCCTAGCGGGAGTGGGGAATGAG. It yields the protein CSARDPLAGVGNE. From start to end, the CDR3 is CSARDPLAGVGNEQFF.

On this clone itself: The read gets to within 3 residues of the CDR3 end, and the germline J gene fills in the rest. The V call is TRBV2, the J call TRBJ2-2; the match to TRBD2 covers 9 bases. The CDR3 is 19 residues long. With 4 bases clipped from V and 1 base from J, the junction kept 13 bases outside the gene matches. The germline CDR1 and CDR2 sequences are SNHLY and FYNNEI. CDR3 bases read: TGTGCCAGCAGTGGGGGGACAGCTAGAGCGGGAGGGAACACCGGGGAG. Encoded protein: CASSGGTARAGGNTGE. The full CDR3 protein is CASSGGTARAGGNTGELFF. Variable domain in full (rest from reference TRBV2 and TRBJ2-2): EPEVTQTPSHQVTQMGQEVILRCVPISNHLYFYWYRQILGQKVEFLVSFYNNEISEKSEIFDDQFSVERPDGSNFTLKIRSTKLEDSAMYFCASSGGTARAGGNTGELFFGEGSRLTVL.

The CDR3 here is CASSLGSGYEQYF. The sequenced part of the CDR3 DNA is TGTGCCAGCAGCTTAGGGTCGGGCTACGAG. This chain uses TRBV7-2 with TRBJ2-7; D is undetermined. The read is 3 residues too short to cover the CDR3 end, so that end is filled in from the germline J gene. In germline, CDR1 is SGHTA, CDR2 FQGNSA. Trimming left V 1 base short and J 3 bases short, with 7 bases between. The CDR3 runs to 13 residues.

As to this clone: The DNA ends 3 residues before the CDR3 does, and the rest of the CDR3 is filled in from the germline J gene. The chain combines TRBV7-2 with TRBJ1-2, with D possibly matching TRBD1 (5 bases). Germline V CDR1 and CDR2: SGHTA, FQGNSA. The CDR3 has 12 amino acids. The CDR3 sequence is CASRGVADTYTF. The CDR3 DNA, read in part, is TGTGCCAGCCGAGGGGTGGCAGATACC.

To note about this clone: The read finishes 3 residues shy of the CDR3 end, and the germline J gene is used to complete it. This rearrangement joins TRBV7-2 to TRBJ1-1, with 8 bases identical to TRBD1. Germline V gives CDR1 SGHTA, CDR2 FQGNSA. With V trimmed by 5 bases and J by 5 bases, 10 bases remained unmatched. The CDR3 covers 15 residues. The DNA read from the CDR3 is TGTGCCAGCAGCCCACACGGACAGGGACGAACTGAA. Amino acids: CASSPHGQGRTE. The CDR3 as a whole reads CASSPHGQGRTEAFF.

Remarks on this clone: The CDR3 extends 3 residues past the end of the read, so its final part is completed from the germline J gene. The chain has TRBV28 and TRBJ1-5; D perhaps matches TRBD1 (6 bases). Looked up from germline, CDR1 is MDHEN and CDR2 is SYDVKM. With 9 bases removed from V and 3 bases from J, the gap between germline ends came to 18 bases. The CDR3 runs to 15 residues. This chain's CDR3 is CASTSAGGDNQPQHF. CDR3 DNA, as far as it was read: TGTGCCAGTACGTCAGCGGGGGGCGACAATCAGCCC. Full variable domain (outside the CDR3, taken from reference TRBV28 and TRBJ1-5): DVKVTQSSRYLVKRTGEKVFLECVQDMDHENMFWYRQDPGLGLRLIYFSYDVKMKEKGDIPEGYSVSREKKERFSLILESASTNQTSMYLCASTSAGGDNQPQHFGDGTRLSIL.

As regards this clone: The sequenced fragment ends 3 residues before the CDR3 boundary, so the rest is inferred from the germline J gene. This sequence joins TRBV30 and TRBJ2-5; TRBD2 matches 7 bases. Germline V gene lookup returns CDR1 GTSNPN and CDR2 SVGIG (reference sequence). The CDR3 loop spans 12 amino acids. With V trimmed by 7 bases and J by 5 bases, 7 bases remained unmatched. The sequenced part of the CDR3 DNA is TGTGCCTCCCAAGCGGGACTTGAGACC. This gives the protein CASQAGLET. The full CDR3 protein is CASQAGLETQYF.

A remark on this clone: The read falls 3 residues short of the CDR3 end, and the missing part is taken from the germline J gene. The V gene is TRBV6-4, the J gene TRBJ1-5; a weak D match, TRBD1 (5 bases). CDR3 size: 14 residues. The V gene lost 2 bases and the J gene lost 2 bases, with 7 bases spanning the gap. In germline, CDR1 is MRHNA, CDR2 SNTAGT. The CDR3 region is CASSDQGGNQPQHF. The DNA read from the CDR3 is TGTGCCAGCAGTGACCAGGGTGGCAATCAGCCC.

As to this clone: The CDR3 end lies 3 residues beyond the end of the read and is filled in from the germline J gene. This chain connects TRBV20-1 to TRBJ2-1; tentatively, D is TRBD2 (6 bases). The CDR3 spans 15 residues. The germline V gene has CDR1 DFQATT and CDR2 SNEGSKA (reference sequence). Between the trimmed V and J ends, which lost 3 bases and 4 bases, there was a span of 16 bases. CDR3 sequence reads: CSASFGLAYYNEQFF. The CDR3 DNA, read in part, is TGCAGTGCTAGCTTCGGGCTAGCGTATTACAATGAG.

Worth noting for this clone: The read falls 3 residues short of the CDR3 end, and the missing part is taken from the germline J gene. This sequence joins TRBV9 and TRBJ2-1; 16 bases align to TRBD2. The CDR3 length is 19 residues. The ends lost 0 bases at V and 5 bases at J; junction bases unmatched: 8. Germline loops: CDR1 SGDLS, CDR2 YYNGEE. Partial CDR3 DNA: TGTGCCAGCAGCGTAGCTGGGGGACTAGCGGGAGGGTTAGACAATGAG. It yields the protein CASSVAGGLAGGLDNE. The CDR3 as a whole reads CASSVAGGLAGGLDNEQFF.

With respect to this clone: The CDR3 end lies 3 residues beyond the end of the read and is filled in from the germline J gene. V usage is TRBV13 and J usage is TRBJ1-3, with D perhaps TRBD1 (6 bases). V lost 4 bases and J 0 bases, leaving 10 bases between the germline ends. The CDR3 has 15 residues. Germline CDR1 and CDR2: PRHDT and FYEKMQ (reference sequence). Incomplete CDR3 DNA: TGTGCCAGCAGCTCCGGACAGTTCTCTGGAAACACC. Its translation: CASSSGQFSGNT. The full CDR3 sequence reads CASSSGQFSGNTIYF.

A word on this clone: The missing CDR3 end, 3 residues past where the read stops, is filled in from the germline J gene. The rearrangement joins TRBV7-8 to TRBJ2-7, with 8 bases identical to TRBD1. Looked up from germline, CDR1 is SGHVS and CDR2 is FQNEAQ. This CDR3 is 14 amino acids long. The V gene end was trimmed by 4 bases and the J gene end by 2 bases; junction bases not matched to a gene: 4. The CDR3 DNA, read in part, is TGTGCCAGCAGCTCGAAGGACAGGGCCTACGAG. Translation: CASSSKDRAYE. The whole CDR3 sequence is CASSSKDRAYEQYF.

CDR3 in amino acids: CASSSGRAGTGELFF. The part of the CDR3 DNA that was read is TGCGCCAGCTCTAGCGGGAGGGCCGGAACCGGGGAG. J is TRBJ2-2 and V is TRBV5-1; the match to TRBD2 covers 12 bases. Read data end 3 residues before the CDR3 end; the end is taken from the germline J gene. V shed 7 bases and J 5 bases; nucleotides not matched to a gene: 6. Germline V lookup: CDR1 SGHRS, CDR2 YFSETQ. The CDR3 spans 15 residues. The full variable domain, in which reference TRBV5-1 and TRBJ2-2 provide the parts outside the CDR3, is KAGVTQTPRYLIKTRGQQVTLSCSPISGHRSVSWYQQTPGQGLQFLFEYFSETQRNKGNFPGRFSGRQFSNSRSEMNVSTLELGDSALYLCASSSGRAGTGELFFGEGSRLTVL.

As for this clone: The read falls 3 residues short of the CDR3 end, and the missing part is taken from the germline J gene. The rearrangement links TRBV7-2 to TRBJ1-5; D is undetermined. The V end was cut by 0 bases, the J end by 4 bases, with 7 bases between. This CDR3 region has 14 residues. The germline gives CDR1 SGHTA, CDR2 FQGNSA. The CDR3: CASSLAGYNQPQHF. CDR3 DNA, as far as it was read: TGTGCCAGCAGCTTAGCCGGGTATAATCAGCCC.

On this clone: The CDR3 extends 3 residues past the end of the read, so its final part is completed from the germline J gene. The chain recombines TRBV20-1 with TRBJ1-2; possible D gene TRBD1, 6 bases. The CDR3 runs 13 residues. The V gene's germline CDR1 is DFQATT and CDR2 SNEGSKA (reference sequence). The ends were cut back, 6 bases at V and 4 bases at J, with 15 bases in the middle. The part of the CDR3 DNA that was read is TGCAGTGCCCCGACAGGCTCGTCCTATGGC. Translated, it gives CSAPTGSSYG. The entire CDR3 sequence reads CSAPTGSSYGYTF.

Concerning this clone: The CDR3 end lies 3 residues beyond the end of the read and is filled in from the germline J gene. J is TRBJ2-2 and V is TRBV5-5; D might be TRBD2 (5 bases). CDR3 size: 14 residues. Looked up from germline, CDR1 is SGHKS and CDR2 is YYEKEE (reference sequence). The ends were cut back, 5 bases at V and 6 bases at J, with 14 bases in the middle. The CDR3 DNA, read in part, is TGTGCCAGCAGTGAGGTCGGGGTCGCCGGGGAG. It codes for CASSEVGVAGE. The whole CDR3 is CASSEVGVAGELFF.